This T cell receptor (beta chain) was identified in a study of T cell responses to AZD1222 COVID-19 vaccine. Study observations and caveats: Repertoires in all cases were sampled only once the peak T cell response had passed. Spike-wide vaccine-associated CD4 TCRs dominated at 160-218 and 743-854. In a largely white British group with more females than males, clonal diversity was possibly underestimated.

It was second doses at about 4 or about 12 weeks that were pooled. With regard to this clone: Its antigen is unknown.

Clones were sequenced by immunoSEQ multiplex PCR, and TCRdb holds only the in-frame ones, with some missing. The sample records fewer than 150,000 clones, more than 70% being singletons. V was shortened by 5 bases and J by 3 bases, with 14 bases between the two germline ends. CDR1 PRHDT and CDR2 FYEKMQ come from the germline V gene (reference sequence). The CDR3 is made up of 15 amino acids. This specimen consisted of peripheral blood, obtained 28 days after the second AZD1222 dose. The chain has TRBV13 and TRBJ2-1, with D tentatively TRBD2 (6 bases). This TCR came from an adult who received the AZD1222 COVID-19 vaccine. The CDR3 here is CASSGTGLLYNEQFF. CDR3 coding DNA: TGTGCCAGCAGCGGAACGGGACTCCTCTACAATGAGCAGTTCTTC.